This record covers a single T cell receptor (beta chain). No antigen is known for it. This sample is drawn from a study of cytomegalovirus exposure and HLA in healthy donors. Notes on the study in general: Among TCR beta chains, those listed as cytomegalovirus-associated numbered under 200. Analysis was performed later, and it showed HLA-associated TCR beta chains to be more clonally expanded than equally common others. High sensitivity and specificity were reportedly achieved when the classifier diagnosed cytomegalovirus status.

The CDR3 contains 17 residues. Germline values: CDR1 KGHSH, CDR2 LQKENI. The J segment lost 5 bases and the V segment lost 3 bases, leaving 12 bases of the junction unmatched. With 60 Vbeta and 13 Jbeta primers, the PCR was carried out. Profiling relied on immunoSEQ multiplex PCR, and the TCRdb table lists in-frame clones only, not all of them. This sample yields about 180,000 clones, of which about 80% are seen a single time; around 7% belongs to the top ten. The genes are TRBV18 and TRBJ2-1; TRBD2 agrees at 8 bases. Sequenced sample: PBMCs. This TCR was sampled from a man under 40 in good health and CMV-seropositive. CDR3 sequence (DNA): TGTGCCAGCTCACCTGTGGGTGCGGGAGGTGCCAACAATGAGCAGTTCTTC. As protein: CASSPVGAGGANNEQFF.